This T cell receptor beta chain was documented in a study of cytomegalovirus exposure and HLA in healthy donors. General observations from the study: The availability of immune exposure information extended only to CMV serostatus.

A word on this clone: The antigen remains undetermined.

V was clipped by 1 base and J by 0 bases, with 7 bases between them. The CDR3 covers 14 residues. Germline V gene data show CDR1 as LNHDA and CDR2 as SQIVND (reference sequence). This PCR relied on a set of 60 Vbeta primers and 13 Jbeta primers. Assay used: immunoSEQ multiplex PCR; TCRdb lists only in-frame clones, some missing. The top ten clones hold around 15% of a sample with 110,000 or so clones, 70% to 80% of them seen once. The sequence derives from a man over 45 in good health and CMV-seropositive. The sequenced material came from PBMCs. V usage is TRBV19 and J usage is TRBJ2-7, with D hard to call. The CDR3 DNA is TGTGCCAGTAGTATAGCTGCTAGCTCCTACGAGCAGTACTTC. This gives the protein CASSIAASSYEQYF.